Listed below are T cell receptor beta chains from one sample, sequenced in a study of blood T cell repertoires in COVID-19. Sequencing used immunoSEQ multiplex PCR; TCRdb keeps in-frame clones, though not all of them. The table has more than 200,000 clones, around nine tenths seen once. Sequencing input: peripheral blood. Receptors originate from a woman aged 55-70 years with COVID-19, enrolled during active disease. Both conserved end residues are part of each CDR3. The order of the fields is clone size, CDR3 length, J gene, D gene, V gene, CDR3 protein, CDR3 DNA. A D gene is named only where the DNA matches it firmly. Size is omitted from some rows. Given values are once, few, many or a class for expanded clones.

>NA|20|TRBJ2-7|TRBD2|TRBV14
CASSQAQAGVTGGKSYEQYF
TGTGCCAGCAGCCAGGCCCAAGCGGGAGTAACAGGTGGGAAGTCCTACGAGCAGTACTTC
>NA|15|TRBJ2-7|TRBD2|TRBV5-6
CASCEFAGGRYEQYF
TGTGCCAGCTGCGAGTTCGCGGGAGGCCGATACGAGCAGTACTTC
>NA|15|TRBJ1-2|NA|TRBV9
CASSVGQTANYGYTF
TGTGCCAGCAGCGTAGGACAGACCGCGAACTATGGCTACACCTTC
>once|15|TRBJ1-5|NA|TRBV15
CATSRKDSSNQPQHF
TGTGCCACCAGCAGGAAGGACAGTAGCAATCAGCCCCAGCATTTT
>NA|14|TRBJ1-5|TRBD1|TRBV16
CASSQSRGHQPQHF
TGTGCCAGCAGCCAATCGAGGGGGCATCAGCCCCAGCATTTT
>once|12|TRBJ2-3|NA|TRBV2
CASIGGRDTQYF
TGTGCCAGCATAGGGGGAAGAGATACGCAGTATTTT
>NA|19|TRBJ2-1|TRBD2|TRBV7-6
CASSLGSDRAGDWKNEQFF
TGTGCCAGCAGCTTAGGGTCGGATCGGGCGGGAGATTGGAAGAATGAGCAGTTCTTC
>NA|13|TRBJ1-2|NA|TRBV25-1
CASARAGNYGYTF
TGTGCCAGCGCCCGCGCAGGGAACTATGGCTACACCTTC
>NA|15|TRBJ1-6|NA|TRBV7-3
CASSLTRRGSSPLHF
TGTGCCAGCAGCTTAACGAGGAGGGGTAGTTCACCCCTCCACTTT
>NA|12|TRBJ2-3|NA|TRBV6-5
CACLRGTDTQYF
TGTGCCTGCCTCAGGGGCACAGATACGCAGTATTTT
>NA|13|TRBJ2-1|TRBD2|TRBV10-2
CASSESTAGGLVF
TGCGCCAGCAGTGAGTCAACAGCGGGAGGTCTAGTCTTC
>NA|14|TRBJ1-2|NA|TRBV6-5
CASEDQGGGYGYTF
TGTGCCAGCGAGGACCAGGGAGGAGGCTATGGCTACACCTTC
>NA|11|TRBJ2-3|NA|TRBV19
CASSNYNTQYF
TGTGCCAGTAGCAATTACAATACGCAGTATTTT
>NA|15|TRBJ2-7|TRBD1|TRBV7-8
CASSRGGTGDYEQYF
TGTGCCAGCAGCCGAGGTGGGACAGGGGACTACGAGCAGTACTTC
>once|17|TRBJ1-5|TRBD1|TRBV28
CASSLGVGTGGTQPQHF
TGTGCCAGCAGTTTGGGGGTTGGAACAGGGGGGACTCAGCCCCAGCATTTT
>NA|15|TRBJ1-1|TRBD1|TRBV2
CASGETGSPNTEAFF
TGTGCCAGCGGGGAGACAGGGAGTCCGAACACTGAAGCTTTCTTT
>NA|15|TRBJ1-4|TRBD1|TRBV6-6
CASSPNDRADKKLFF
TGTGCCAGCAGTCCGAACGACAGGGCGGATAAAAAACTGTTTTTT
>NA|16|TRBJ2-1|TRBD2|TRBV10-2
CASSVGLAGLGNEQFF
TGCGCCAGCAGTGTAGGACTAGCGGGACTGGGTAATGAGCAGTTCTTC
>once|17|TRBJ1-5|NA|TRBV15
CATSRELRQARDQPQHF
TGTGCCACCAGCAGAGAATTGAGACAGGCCAGGGATCAGCCCCAGCATTTT
>few|16|TRBJ2-7|TRBD2|TRBV18
CASSPRGGRDAYEQYF
TGTGCCAGCTCACCAAGAGGCGGGAGGGATGCCTACGAGCAGTACTTC
>NA|16|TRBJ1-5|NA|TRBV4-1
CASSEMAGGLGQPQHF
TGCGCCAGCAGCGAGATGGCCGGGGGGCTCGGGCAGCCCCAGCATTTT
>NA|14|TRBJ1-1|NA|TRBV3-1/TRBV3-2
CASSQQWRGTEAFF
TGTGCCAGCAGCCAGCAGTGGAGAGGCACTGAAGCTTTCTTT
>NA|13|TRBJ2-7|TRBD2|TRBV2
CASSDAGGYEQYF
TGTGCCAGCAGTGATGCGGGAGGGTACGAGCAGTACTTC
>NA|16|TRBJ2-7|TRBD2|TRBV7-2
CASSAVGTSVDYEQYF
TGTGCCAGCAGCGCTGTAGGGACTAGCGTTGACTACGAGCAGTACTTC
>NA|14|TRBJ2-1|NA|TRBV18
CASSRDSGGDEQFF
TGTGCCAGCTCACGGGACAGCGGGGGCGATGAGCAGTTCTTC
>NA|15|TRBJ1-2|TRBD1|TRBV28
CASSPHQTGNYGYTF
TGTGCCAGCAGCCCCCACCAGACAGGGAACTATGGCTACACCTTC
>NA|14|TRBJ1-2|TRBD1|TRBV5-1
CASSRQGGEYGYTF
TGCGCCAGCAGTAGACAGGGGGGCGAGTATGGCTACACCTTC
>NA|13|TRBJ1-3|NA|TRBV6-5
CASLPRSGNTIYF
TGTGCCAGCCTCCCACGGTCCGGAAACACCATATATTTT
>NA|16|TRBJ1-1|NA|TRBV11-3
CASSLDRGTTPTEAFF
TGTGCCAGCAGCTTAGATCGAGGGACAACCCCCACTGAAGCTTTCTTT
>NA|16|TRBJ2-1|NA|TRBV7-6
CASSLGGTLRFNEQFF
TGTGCCAGCAGCTTGGGGGGTACCCTTAGATTCAATGAGCAGTTCTTC
>few|13|TRBJ1-1|NA|TRBV6-5
CASGTTVNTEAFF
TGTGCCAGCGGTACGACAGTGAACACTGAAGCTTTCTTT
>NA|14|TRBJ2-3|NA|TRBV18
CASSPEWSTDTQYF
TGTGCCAGCTCACCAGAGTGGAGCACAGATACGCAGTATTTT
>NA|14|TRBJ2-3|NA|TRBV20-1
CSASLTLDTDTQYF
TGCAGTGCTAGTTTGACTCTTGACACAGATACGCAGTATTTT
>few|17|TRBJ2-3|NA|TRBV11-3
CASSQSGVQWWADTQYF
TGTGCCAGCAGCCAGTCGGGTGTTCAGTGGTGGGCAGATACGCAGTATTTT
>NA|18|TRBJ2-7|NA|TRBV4-1
CASSQELVLARGSYEQYF
TGCGCCAGCAGCCAAGAGTTGGTACTAGCCCGGGGGTCCTACGAGCAGTACTTC
>NA|14|TRBJ1-2|NA|TRBV19
CASSRNREGYGYTF
TGTGCCAGTAGTAGGAACAGGGAGGGCTATGGCTACACCTTC
>NA|14|TRBJ2-1|TRBD2|TRBV29-1
CSVVAGISYNEQFF
TGCAGCGTTGTAGCGGGGATTTCTTACAATGAGCAGTTCTTC
>NA|13|TRBJ1-5|NA|TRBV19
CACARGYNQPQHF
TGTGCCTGCGCCAGGGGTTACAATCAGCCCCAGCATTTT
>NA|15|TRBJ2-1|TRBD1|TRBV19
CASSIEGTGVNEQFF
TGTGCCAGTAGTATAGAGGGGACAGGGGTCAATGAGCAGTTCTTC
>NA|17|TRBJ1-6|NA|TRBV9
CASSVAGGGPGGSPLHF
TGTGCCAGCAGCGTAGCGGGGGGTGGACCCGGCGGTTCACCCCTCCACTTT
>once|15|TRBJ2-7|TRBD2|TRBV4-2
CASSHPGTSFHEQYF
TGTGCCAGCAGCCACCCCGGGACTAGCTTCCACGAGCAGTACTTC
>NA|14|TRBJ2-3|TRBD2|TRBV27
CASSLSGRADTQYF
TGTGCCAGCAGTCTTAGCGGGAGGGCGGATACGCAGTATTTT
>NA|16|TRBJ1-5|TRBD1|TRBV6-2/TRBV6-3
CASSYWSGGRNQPQHF
TGTGCCAGCAGTTACTGGTCAGGGGGCCGCAATCAGCCCCAGCATTTT
>NA|15|TRBJ2-2|NA|TRBV11-3
CASSRRGSSPGELFF
TGTGCCAGCAGCCGGCGGGGCAGTAGTCCCGGGGAGCTGTTTTTT
>once|13|TRBJ2-2|TRBD2|TRBV6-2/TRBV6-3
CASSGTITGELFF
TGTGCCAGCAGCGGGACTATTACCGGGGAGCTGTTTTTT
>once|17|TRBJ2-1|TRBD2|TRBV4-1
CASSLAGGRSSYNEQFF
TGCGCCAGCAGCCTAGCGGGAGGCCGAAGCTCCTACAATGAGCAGTTCTTC